The 5 T cell receptor beta chains presented below share a single source sample, sequenced in a study of glioma-infiltrating T cells. TCR alpha and beta CDR3 regions were amplified from RNA using iRepertoire nested multiplex PCR. From the multiplex PCR reads, TCRdb called clonotypes with MiXCR, one entry per CDR3 protein. The repertoire holds around 190,000 distinct CDR3 sequences, with around 32% as singletons. Sequencing was carried out using glioma tissue, nonneoplastic brain tissue, or PBMCs (not recorded which). The receptors come from a human donor with low-grade glioma or glioblastoma, undergoing nonglioma brain surgery, or in good health (not recorded which).

This clonotype was counted a single time. A much bigger clone sits one base away, suggesting this may be a read error. This chain links TRBV19 with TRBJ2-7; D tentatively fits TRBD1 or TRBD2 (5 bases each). CDR3 size: 16 residues. V was shortened by 5 bases and J by 3 bases, with 20 bases between the two germline ends. Germline CDR1 reads LNHDA; CDR2 reads SQIVND (reference sequence). CDR3 region: CASSPQGTGNVYEQYF. DNA for the CDR3: TGTGCCAGTAGTCCACAAGGGACGGGGAACGTCTACGAGCAGTACTTC.

Ten or more counts support this clonotype. The CDR3 protein is CSARPSGPLAGPGEQYF. Written as DNA, the CDR3 is TGCAGTGCTAGACCCTCCGGGCCCCTAGCTGGTCCCGGCGAGCAGTACTTC. The rearrangement links TRBV20-1 to TRBJ2-7; TRBD2 might be the D (5 bases). The germline gives CDR1 DFQATT, CDR2 SNEGSKA (reference sequence). The CDR3 length is 17 residues. Trimming shortened V by 2 bases and J by 6 bases, and 26 bases separated the two germline ends.

Details on this clonotype: Possible read error: a much larger clone is one base away. The genes are TRBV20-1 and TRBJ2-7; D is possibly TRBD2 (6 bases). TRBJ2-1 matches the DNA end more closely, so the J call is doubtful. Germline-derived CDR1 and CDR2 are DFQATT and SNEGSKA (reference sequence). This CDR3 has 13 residues. CDR3 region: CSARGGNAREQFF. DNA of the CDR3: TGCAGTGCTAGAGGCGGGAACGCCCGCGAGCAGTTCTTC.

Turning to this clonotype: Since a much larger clone is just one base distant, this may be a read error. V usage is TRBV12-3 or TRBV12-4 and J usage is TRBJ2-1; TRBD2 matches 8 bases. CDR3 length: 15 residues. The CDR3: CASSPSGSTYNDQFF. As DNA, the CDR3 is TGTGCCAGCAGCCCGAGCGGGAGTACTTACAATGATCAGTTCTTC.

With regard to this clonotype: Its ends do not fully match the called genes, so a read error is possible. The chain links TRBV6-5 to TRBJ2-2; D is uncertain. The CDR3 length is 15 residues. The germline CDR1 and CDR2 sequences are MNHEY and SVGAGI. DNA for the CDR3: TGTGTCAGCAGTTGGTGCCCGCCGGCCACCGGGGAGCTGTTTTTT. Protein product: CVSSWCPPATGELFF.